These T cell receptor beta chains were read from a single sample in a study of Ad26.COV2.S vaccination and SARS-CoV-2 variants. Sequencing used immunoSEQ multiplex PCR; TCRdb keeps in-frame clones, though not all of them. Among about 320,000 clones listed, 86% were seen once. Specimen: peripheral blood, collected in a trial of Ad26.COV2.S vaccine versus placebo. These receptors were obtained from a person between 18 and 59 years old who received the Ad26.COV2.S COVID-19 vaccine or a placebo. CDR3s include the opening cysteine and the closing phenylalanine or tryptophan. A D gene is named only where the DNA matches it firmly. The listing skips clone size in some rows; elsewhere it reads once, few, many or a size class.

size: NA
D: TRBD1
J: TRBJ1-3
V: TRBV18
DNA: TGTGCCAGCTCACCAGGACAGGGCGCCTCTGGAAACACCATATATTTT
CDR3: CASSPGQGASGNTIYF

size: NA
D: TRBD2
J: TRBJ2-1
V: TRBV6-5
DNA: TGTGCCAGCAGTTACGGCTTAGCGGGGGGGCCGGGTGAGCAGTTCTTC
CDR3: CASSYGLAGGPGEQFF

size: few
D: NA
J: TRBJ1-5
V: TRBV19
DNA: TGTGCCAGTAGGGGGGCAGGGAATCAGCCCCAGCATTTT
CDR3: CASRGAGNQPQHF

size: NA
D: TRBD1
J: TRBJ1-6
V: TRBV2
DNA: TGTGCCAGCAGGGGGACAGGGTCTAATTCACCCCTCCACTTT
CDR3: CASRGTGSNSPLHF

size: NA
D: TRBD1
J: TRBJ2-7
V: TRBV3-1/TRBV3-2
DNA: TGTGCCAGCAGCAATCGGGACAGGAACTACGAGCAGTACTTC
CDR3: CASSNRDRNYEQYF

size: NA
D: NA
J: TRBJ2-7
V: TRBV3-1/TRBV3-2
DNA: TGTGCCAGCAGCCGGAGCTCCTACGAGCAGTACTTC
CDR3: CASSRSSYEQYF

size: NA
D: TRBD1
J: TRBJ2-2
V: TRBV2
DNA: TGTGCCAGCAGTGACCGGGACAGGGGGCCCGGGGAGCTGTTTTTT
CDR3: CASSDRDRGPGELFF

size: NA
D: TRBD2
J: TRBJ2-2
V: TRBV4-3
DNA: TGCGCCAGCAGGGGGGCTAGCGGGAGCACCGGGGAGCTGTTTTTT
CDR3: CASRGASGSTGELFF

size: NA
D: NA
J: TRBJ1-1
V: TRBV29-1
DNA: TGCAGCGTAACGGGACACATGAACACTGAAGCTTTCTTT
CDR3: CSVTGHMNTEAFF

size: few
D: NA
J: TRBJ1-1
V: TRBV12-3/TRBV12-4
DNA: TGTGCCAGCAGTTTGTCCGATGAAGCTTTCTTT
CDR3: CASSLSDEAFF

size: NA
D: TRBD1
J: TRBJ1-6
V: TRBV5-6
DNA: TGTGCCAGCAGCGCAATCTCCGGGACAGGTGTTGATTCCCTCCACTTT
CDR3: CASSAISGTGVDSLHF

size: NA
D: NA
J: TRBJ2-3
V: TRBV30
DNA: TGTGCCTGGAGTGTACCTGCTGGGGATACGCAGTATTTT
CDR3: CAWSVPAGDTQYF

size: few
D: NA
J: TRBJ2-1
V: TRBV6-5
DNA: TGTGCCACCCAGGGGGACGCAGGGGGGAATGAGCAGTTCTTC
CDR3: CATQGDAGGNEQFF

size: NA
D: NA
J: TRBJ1-6
V: TRBV11-2
DNA: TGTGCCAGCAGAACCGGGAATTCACCCCTCCACTTT
CDR3: CASRTGNSPLHF

size: NA
D: NA
J: TRBJ2-1
V: TRBV25-1
DNA: TGTGCCAGCAGTGGGCGCAACGGACGGAAGAACTACAATGAGCAGTTCTTC
CDR3: CASSGRNGRKNYNEQFF

size: NA
D: NA
J: TRBJ2-1
V: TRBV24-1
DNA: TGTGCCACCAGTGATTCCACCTCCTACAATGAGCAGTTCTTC
CDR3: CATSDSTSYNEQFF

size: NA
D: NA
J: TRBJ1-6
V: TRBV14
DNA: TGTGCCAGCAGCCAGGCCTTTGATTCACCCCTCCACTTT
CDR3: CASSQAFDSPLHF

size: NA
D: NA
J: TRBJ2-3
V: TRBV5-6
DNA: TGTGCCAGCAGTCTTTTTGGAGCGGCAGATACGCAGTATTTT
CDR3: CASSLFGAADTQYF

size: NA
D: NA
J: TRBJ2-7
V: TRBV6-2/TRBV6-3
DNA: TGTGCCAGCAGTTTCACTGCCTACGAGCAGTACTTC
CDR3: CASSFTAYEQYF

size: once
D: NA
J: TRBJ2-5
V: TRBV5-1
DNA: TGCGCCAGCAGATCCGGGACCCAACAGACCCAGTACTTC
CDR3: CASRSGTQQTQYF

size: NA
D: NA
J: TRBJ1-4
V: TRBV4-1
DNA: TGCGCCAGCAGCCAAGACGACACCTGGTCTAATGAAAAACTGTTTTTT
CDR3: CASSQDDTWSNEKLFF

size: NA
D: NA
J: TRBJ1-2
V: TRBV4-1
DNA: TGCGCCAGCAGCCGGGACGGACAGCCTAACTATGGCTACACCTTC
CDR3: CASSRDGQPNYGYTF

size: NA
D: NA
J: TRBJ1-4
V: TRBV18
DNA: TGTGCCAGCTCACCCGGCTTAGATGAAAAACTGTTTTTT
CDR3: CASSPGLDEKLFF

size: NA
D: NA
J: TRBJ2-1
V: TRBV9
DNA: TGTGCCAGCAGCGTAGTAGGGGATAGGGCCAATGAGCAGTTCTTC
CDR3: CASSVVGDRANEQFF

size: NA
D: NA
J: TRBJ1-4
V: TRBV19
DNA: TGTGCCAGTAGAGGCATAGGGGCTACTAATGAAAAACTGTTTTTT
CDR3: CASRGIGATNEKLFF

size: NA
D: NA
J: TRBJ1-1
V: TRBV7-9
DNA: TGTGCCAGCAGCTTACAGGGTACTGGTGAAGCTTTCTTT
CDR3: CASSLQGTGEAFF

size: NA
D: NA
J: TRBJ2-7
V: TRBV6-6
DNA: TGTGCCAGCAGGGGGCCAACTAGGGAGCAGTACTTC
CDR3: CASRGPTREQYF

size: NA
D: NA
J: TRBJ1-1
V: TRBV20-1
DNA: TGCAGTGTAAAAGTGAACACTGAAGCTTTCTTT
CDR3: CSVKVNTEAFF

size: NA
D: NA
J: TRBJ2-6
V: TRBV30
DNA: TGTGCCTGGAAGACAAGCTCTGGGGCCAACGTCCTGACTTTC
CDR3: CAWKTSSGANVLTF

size: NA
D: NA
J: TRBJ1-3
V: TRBV9
DNA: TGTGCCAGCAGCGTAGGAGGAGGAACCATTTCTGGAAACACCATATATTTT
CDR3: CASSVGGGTISGNTIYF

size: NA
D: NA
J: TRBJ1-1
V: TRBV7-6
DNA: TGTGCCAGCCCAAGCGCCCGGGCTGGGAACACTGAAGCTTTCTTT
CDR3: CASPSARAGNTEAFF

size: NA
D: NA
J: TRBJ1-5
V: TRBV6-5
DNA: TGTGCCAGCGGGCGGGGCAATCAGCCCCAGCATTTT
CDR3: CASGRGNQPQHF

size: NA
D: TRBD1
J: TRBJ1-6
V: TRBV9
DNA: TGTGCCAGCAGCGTAGGGACAGGGGCTAATTCACCCCTCCACTTT
CDR3: CASSVGTGANSPLHF

size: NA
D: NA
J: TRBJ1-5
V: TRBV29-1
DNA: TGCAGCGTCGGGGGGGGACACGATCAGCCCCAGCATTTT
CDR3: CSVGGGHDQPQHF

size: NA
D: NA
J: TRBJ2-3
V: TRBV9
DNA: TGTGCCAGCAGCGTCATAGGGGCCGCAGATACGCAGTATTTT
CDR3: CASSVIGAADTQYF